This TCR beta chain was sequenced for a study of PD-1 blockade in mismatch repair-deficient tumors. Looking at the study overall: Enrolled about 2012-2016, patients had progressing, pretreated mismatch repair-deficient cancers of around 12 types.

Only in-frame clones appear in the TCRdb table, and some are missing; sequencing was by immunoSEQ multiplex PCR. This table has around 120,000 clones, roughly 90% appearing once. Losses at the gene ends were 4 bases for V and 4 bases for J; bases not matched to a gene: 9. This CDR3 spans 16 amino acids. Germline V gene data show CDR1 as SGHRS and CDR2 as YFSETQ. The specimen comprised peripheral blood, sampled approximately 70 weeks after starting pembrolizumab. This chain connects TRBV5-1 to TRBJ2-1; the match to TRBD1 covers 9 bases. The source is an adult with mismatch repair-deficient cancer. DNA for the CDR3: TGCGCCAGCAGCACCCCTCGGGGACAGGGTTACAATGAGCAGTTCTTC. As protein: CASSTPRGQGYNEQFF.